The clone carrying this T cell receptor beta chain was observed a handful of times. What it binds is unknown. Building of the TCR beta libraries involved iRepertoire HTBI primers and Arm-PCR of CDR3 regions. TCRdb independently ran MiXCR on the multiplex PCR reads; one entry per CDR3 protein. The table has 400,000 to 500,000 distinct CDR3 sequences, under 25% seen once. As for time point: persistent/refractory GD, antithyroid drugs over 5 years with positive TRAb. The TCR library used RNA extracted from PBMCs. In this cohort, patients came from an endocrinology department located in Xi'an, China. A volume of roughly 9.9 milliliters of peripheral blood was collected in EDTA tubes. This entry comes from a study of regulatory T cells in long-lasting Graves disease. Study-wide results and caveats: Relative to new patients (966), persistent patients exhibited greater sharing of public clonotypes (about 3,000). Gene preferences differed: TRBV28, TRBJ1-2, TRBJ2-5 in persistent cases.

The CDR3 is 14 amino acids. Germline CDR1 SGDLS, CDR2 YYNGEE. Unmatched junction bases numbered 2, after V lost 2 bases and J lost 3 bases. The sample in question was peripheral blood mononuclear cells (PBMCs), obtained when the disease was refractory, from a patient treated with antithyroid drugs. This clonotype was obtained from a female donor with Graves disease. The gene calls are TRBV9 and TRBJ2-5; 9 nucleotides match TRBD2. The CDR3 region is CASSVGGREETQYF. In DNA, the CDR3 is TGTGCCAGCAGCGTTGGCGGGAGGGAAGAGACCCAGTACTTC.